A selection of T cell receptor beta chains follows, all from one sample in a study of cytomegalovirus exposure and HLA in healthy donors. Sequencing was performed with immunoSEQ multiplex PCR; in TCRdb, only in-frame clones are kept and a portion is missing. The sample gives around 60,000 clones, around 72% of which show up once; around 54% is in the top ten. Input material: PBMCs. These receptors all come from a man in his forties or fifties in good health and CMV-seropositive. CDR3s include the opening cysteine and the closing phenylalanine or tryptophan. D genes are given only for firm matches. Only some rows state a clone size, as once, few, many or a class for expanded clones.

TRBJ2-1 few . TRBV28 TGTGCCAGCAGTTTGGGGGGGCGACGAAATGAGCAGTTCTTC CASSLGGRRNEQFF
TRBJ2-7 . TRBD1 TRBV19 TGTGCCAGTAGCCCGACAGGGCGGATCTCCTACGAGCAGTACTTC CASSPTGRISYEQYF
TRBJ2-1 . . TRBV21-1 TGTGCCAGCAGCAGAAAACTAGCGGGGGGGCCGGTCGATGAGCAGTTCTTC CASSRKLAGGPVDEQFF
TRBJ1-4 . . TRBV5-8 TGTGCCAGCAGACCCGACGGAAGCGTCTTT CASRPDGSVF
TRBJ2-1 . TRBD2 TRBV11-2 TGTGCCAGCAGCTTAGATCAGGGACTAGCGGGGGAGGGTTACAATGAGCAGTTCTTC CASSLDQGLAGEGYNEQFF
TRBJ2-7 . TRBD1 TRBV7-2 TGTGCCAGCAGTCATCCGGGACAGGGTCTCTACGAGCAGTACTTC CASSHPGQGLYEQYF
TRBJ1-5 . TRBD1 TRBV6-1 TGTGCCAGCAGCCGACAGGGTTCTGGCGATCAGCCCCAGCATTTT CASSRQGSGDQPQHF
TRBJ1-4 . TRBD1 TRBV5-5 TGTGCCAGCAGCCCAGGCAGCACAGGGGCTGAAAAACTGTTTTTT CASSPGSTGAEKLFF
TRBJ1-5 . TRBD1 TRBV4-2 TGTGCCAGCAGCCAGCTGACAGGGGGGAAGCCCCAGCATTTT CASSQLTGGKPQHF
TRBJ2-7 . . TRBV5-1 TGCGCCAGCAGCCTGGGACTGATCTACGAGCAGTACTTC CASSLGLIYEQYF
TRBJ1-1 . . TRBV29-1 TGCAGCGTTGCAGGGGACACTGAAGCTTTCTTT CSVAGDTEAFF
TRBJ2-3 . TRBD2 TRBV11-2 TGTGCCAGCAGCTTAGAACTAGCGGGGGGGCATACGCAGTATTTT CASSLELAGGHTQYF
TRBJ1-2 . . TRBV11-3 TGTGCCAGCAGCTTAGAGCCCCCCAGTATTAAGGGGGGCTACACCTTC CASSLEPPSIKGGYTF
TRBJ1-2 . TRBD1 TRBV28 TGTGCCAGCAGTTCTCCGGGACAGCTCTCCCGGGTCTATGGCTACACCTTC CASSSPGQLSRVYGYTF
TRBJ1-3 few TRBD1 TRBV29-1 TGCAGCGTTGACACAGGGGTAGGAGCTGGAAACACCATATATTTT CSVDTGVGAGNTIYF
TRBJ1-2 . . TRBV9 TGTGCCAGCAGCGCCCGGCAGGGTTTTTTAGGCTACACCTTC CASSARQGFLGYTF
TRBJ2-7 . . TRBV28 TGTGCCAGCAGTTTAGTGGAGGTTCCATGGCAGTACTTC CASSLVEVPWQYF
TRBJ2-2 . . TRBV5-1 TGCGCCAGCAGCTTGGATGGCAAAGTAAACACCGGGGAGCTGTTTTTT CASSLDGKVNTGELFF
TRBJ1-5 . . TRBV5-1 TGCGCCAGCAGCTTGGATGGCGGGATGGGGCAGCCCCAGCATTTT CASSLDGGMGQPQHF
TRBJ1-4 . . TRBV29-1 TGCAGCGTTGGTGCCGACCCGGGTGAAAAACTGTTTTTT CSVGADPGEKLFF